The text below deals with one T cell receptor beta chain. Its antigen remains unknown. V trimming: 4 bases; J trimming: 3 bases; junction bases outside the gene matches: 14. Looked up from germline, CDR1 is MDHEN and CDR2 is SYDVKM. The CDR3 runs 17 residues. The sample belongs to a study of T cell repertoires in cytomegalovirus infection. Whole-study context: Public TCR beta signatures marked donors with CMV infection and the matching HLA. Study-level results: CMV carriers having the relevant HLA were flagged by cumulative public TCR beta family frequency. In two of eight donors, the top clonotype was HLA-C-restricted CMV-specific.

TCRdb called the reads again in MiXCR, with one record for every CDR3 protein. Of hundreds of thousands of distinct CDR3 sequences in the sample, roughly a quarter were seen once. This receptor was identified in a human donor in good health (CMV status not recorded). Some clones in this sample may be carry-over from other donors' samples. Sequenced sample: CD8+ T cells from PBMCs. The chain joins TRBV28 to TRBJ1-1; TRBD1 matches at 7 bases. The CDR3 DNA reads TGTGCCAGCAGTTCGGACAGGAATGGGAGAGGGCACACTGAAGCTTTCTTT. Translating it yields CASSSDRNGRGHTEAFF.